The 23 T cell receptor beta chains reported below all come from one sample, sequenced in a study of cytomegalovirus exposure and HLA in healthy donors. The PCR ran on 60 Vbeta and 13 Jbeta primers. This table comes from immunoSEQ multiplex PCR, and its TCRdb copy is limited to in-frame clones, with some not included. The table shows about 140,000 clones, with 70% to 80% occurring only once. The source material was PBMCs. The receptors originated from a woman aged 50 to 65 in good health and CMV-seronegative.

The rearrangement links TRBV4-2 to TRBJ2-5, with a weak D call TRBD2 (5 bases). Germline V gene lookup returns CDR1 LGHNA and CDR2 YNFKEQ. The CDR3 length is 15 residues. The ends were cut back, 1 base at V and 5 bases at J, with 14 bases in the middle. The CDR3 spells CASSQGAGNTETQYF. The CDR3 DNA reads TGTGCCAGCAGCCAAGGTGCGGGCAATACGGAGACCCAGTACTTC.

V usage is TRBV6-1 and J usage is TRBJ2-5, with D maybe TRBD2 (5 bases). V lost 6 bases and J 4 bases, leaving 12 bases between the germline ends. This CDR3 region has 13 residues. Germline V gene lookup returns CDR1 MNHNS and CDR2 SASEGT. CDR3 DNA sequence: TGTGCCAGCAGAGGACTGCTCTTAGAGACCCAGTACTTC. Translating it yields CASRGLLLETQYF.

The CDR3 bases are TGTGCCAGCAGCAGTGGACAGGGGTGGAATCAGCCCCAGCATTTT. Amino acids: CASSSGQGWNQPQHF. The chain employs TRBV6-5 and TRBJ1-5; 9 positions match TRBD1. The germline gives CDR1 MNHEY, CDR2 SVGAGI. V trimming: 6 bases; J trimming: 4 bases; junction bases outside the gene matches: 7. The length of the CDR3 is 15 residues.

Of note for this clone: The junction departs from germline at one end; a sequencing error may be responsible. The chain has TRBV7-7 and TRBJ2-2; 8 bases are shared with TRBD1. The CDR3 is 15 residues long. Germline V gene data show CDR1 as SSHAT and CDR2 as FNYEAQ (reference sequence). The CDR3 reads CASSSQGANTGELFF. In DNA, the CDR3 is TGTGCTAGCAGCTCACAGGGGGCGAACACCGGGGAGCTGTTTTTT. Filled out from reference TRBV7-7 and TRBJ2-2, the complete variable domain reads GAGVSQSPRYKVTKRGQDVTLRCDPISSHATLYWYQQALGQGPEFLTYFNYEAQPDKSGLPSDRFSAERPEGSISTLTIQRTEQRDSAMYRCASSSQGANTGELFFGEGSRLTVL.

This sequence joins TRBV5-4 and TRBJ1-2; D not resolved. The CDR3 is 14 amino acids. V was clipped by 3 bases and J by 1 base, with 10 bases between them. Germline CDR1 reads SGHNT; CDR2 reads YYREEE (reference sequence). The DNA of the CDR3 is TGTGCCAGCAGCTCCATGGGGAGTAACTATGGCTACACCTTC. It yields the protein CASSSMGSNYGYTF.

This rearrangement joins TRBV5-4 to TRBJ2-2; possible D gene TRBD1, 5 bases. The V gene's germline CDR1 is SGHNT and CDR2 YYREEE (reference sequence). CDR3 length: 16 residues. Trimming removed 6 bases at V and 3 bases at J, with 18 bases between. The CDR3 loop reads CASNHLGVLDTGELFF. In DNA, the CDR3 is TGTGCCAGCAACCACCTAGGGGTCCTCGACACCGGGGAGCTGTTTTTT.

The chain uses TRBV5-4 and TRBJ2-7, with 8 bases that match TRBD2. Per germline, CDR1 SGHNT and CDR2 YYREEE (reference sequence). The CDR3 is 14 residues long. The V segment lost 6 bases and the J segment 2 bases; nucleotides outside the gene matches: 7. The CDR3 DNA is TGTGCCAGCAACCCGGGACTAGGTGCCTACGAGCAGTACTTC. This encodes CASNPGLGAYEQYF.

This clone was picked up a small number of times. The CDR3: CASSYSGEGYGYTF. The CDR3 DNA follows: TGTGCCAGCAGTTACTCGGGGGAGGGCTATGGCTACACCTTC. This sequence joins TRBV6-6 and TRBJ1-2; a possible D gene is TRBD1 (5 bases). Germline values: CDR1 MNHNY, CDR2 SVGAGI (reference sequence). The CDR3 length is 14 residues. V lost 0 bases and J lost 4, with 9 bases in between.

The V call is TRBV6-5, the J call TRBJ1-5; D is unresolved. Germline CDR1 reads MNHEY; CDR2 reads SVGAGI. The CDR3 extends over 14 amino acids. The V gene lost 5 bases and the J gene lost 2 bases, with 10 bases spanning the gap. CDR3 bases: TGTGCCAGCAGTCAAGTCTCGGGCAATCAGCCCCAGCATTTT. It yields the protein CASSQVSGNQPQHF.

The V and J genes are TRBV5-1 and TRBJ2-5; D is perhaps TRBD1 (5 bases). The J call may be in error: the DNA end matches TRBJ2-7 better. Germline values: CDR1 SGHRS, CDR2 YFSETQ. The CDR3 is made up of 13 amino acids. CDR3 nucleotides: TGCGCCAGCAGCCCAGACAGCGTCTACGAGCAGTACTTC. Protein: CASSPDSVYEQYF.

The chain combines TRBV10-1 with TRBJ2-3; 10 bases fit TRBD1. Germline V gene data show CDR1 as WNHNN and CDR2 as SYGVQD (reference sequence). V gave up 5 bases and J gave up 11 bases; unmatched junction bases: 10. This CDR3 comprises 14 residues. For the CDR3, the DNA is TGCGCCAGCAGTTCGACAGGGGGCGCGGCCCGGCAGTATTTT. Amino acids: CASSSTGGAARQYF.

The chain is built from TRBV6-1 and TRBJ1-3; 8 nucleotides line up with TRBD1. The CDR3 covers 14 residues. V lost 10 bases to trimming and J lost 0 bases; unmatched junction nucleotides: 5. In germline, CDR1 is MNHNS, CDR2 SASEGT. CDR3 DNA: TGTGCCACTGGGGGACAGGCCTCTGGAAACACCATATATTTT. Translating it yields CATGGQASGNTIYF.

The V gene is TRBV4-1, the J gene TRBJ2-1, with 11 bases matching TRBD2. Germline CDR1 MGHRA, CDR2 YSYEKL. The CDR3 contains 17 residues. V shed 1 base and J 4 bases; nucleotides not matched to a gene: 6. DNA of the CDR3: TGCGCCAGCAGCCAAGTACTAGCGGGGGACAATTACAATGAGCAGTTCTTC. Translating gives CASSQVLAGDNYNEQFF.

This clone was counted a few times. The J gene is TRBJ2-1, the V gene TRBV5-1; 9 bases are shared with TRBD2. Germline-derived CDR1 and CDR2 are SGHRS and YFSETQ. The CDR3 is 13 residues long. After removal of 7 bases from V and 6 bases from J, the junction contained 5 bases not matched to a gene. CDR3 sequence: CASYSGGPNEQFF. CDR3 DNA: TGCGCCAGCTATAGCGGGGGCCCCAATGAGCAGTTCTTC.

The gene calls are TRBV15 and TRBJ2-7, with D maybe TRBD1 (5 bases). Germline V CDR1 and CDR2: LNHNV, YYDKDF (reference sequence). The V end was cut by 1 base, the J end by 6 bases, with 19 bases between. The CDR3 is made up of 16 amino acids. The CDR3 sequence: CATSRVPSGYVSEQYF. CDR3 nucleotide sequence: TGTGCCACCAGCAGAGTTCCCTCAGGGTACGTCAGCGAGCAGTACTTC.

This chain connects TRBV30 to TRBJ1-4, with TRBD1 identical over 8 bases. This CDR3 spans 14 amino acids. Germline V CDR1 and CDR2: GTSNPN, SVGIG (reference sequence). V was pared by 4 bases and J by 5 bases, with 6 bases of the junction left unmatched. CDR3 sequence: CAWTRTGRNEKLFF. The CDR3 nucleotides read TGTGCCTGGACGAGGACAGGGCGGAATGAAAAACTGTTTTTT.

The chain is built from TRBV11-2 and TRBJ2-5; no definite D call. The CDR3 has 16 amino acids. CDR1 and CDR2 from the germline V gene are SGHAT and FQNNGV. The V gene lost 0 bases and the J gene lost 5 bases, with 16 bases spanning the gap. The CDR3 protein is CASSLDGTLEVETQYF. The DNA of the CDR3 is TGTGCCAGCAGCTTAGACGGTACTCTTGAAGTCGAGACCCAGTACTTC.

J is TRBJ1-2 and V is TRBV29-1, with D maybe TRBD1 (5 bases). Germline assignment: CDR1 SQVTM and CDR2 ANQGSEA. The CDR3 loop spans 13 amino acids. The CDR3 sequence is CRVAAQVNYGYTF. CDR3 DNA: TGCAGGGTGGCGGCACAGGTTAACTATGGCTACACCTTC.

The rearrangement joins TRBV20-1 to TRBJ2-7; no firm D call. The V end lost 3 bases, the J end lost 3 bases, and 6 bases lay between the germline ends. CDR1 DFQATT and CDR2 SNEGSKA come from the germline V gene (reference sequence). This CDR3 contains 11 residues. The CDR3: CSASAGYEQYF. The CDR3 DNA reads TGCAGTGCTAGTGCCGGCTACGAGCAGTACTTC.

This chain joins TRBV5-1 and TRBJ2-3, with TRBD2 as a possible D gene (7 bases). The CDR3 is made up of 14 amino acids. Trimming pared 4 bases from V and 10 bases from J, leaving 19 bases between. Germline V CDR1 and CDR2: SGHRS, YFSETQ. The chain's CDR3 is CASSLSGGEAPQYF. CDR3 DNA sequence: TGCGCCAGCAGCCTCTCGGGGGGCGAAGCTCCGCAGTATTTT.

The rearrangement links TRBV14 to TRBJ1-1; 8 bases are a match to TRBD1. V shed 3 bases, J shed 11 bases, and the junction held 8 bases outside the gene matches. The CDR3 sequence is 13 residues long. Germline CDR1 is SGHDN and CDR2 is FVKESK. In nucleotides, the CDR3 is TGTGCCAGCAGCCACAGACAGGGGTTTGTCGCTTTCTTT. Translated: CASSHRQGFVAFF.

The CDR3 loop is CASSRTGDNYNEQFF. CDR3 nucleotides: TGTGCCAGTAGTCGTACTGGTGACAATTACAATGAGCAGTTCTTC. The chain recombines TRBV19 with TRBJ2-1; D is uncertain. Per germline, CDR1 LNHDA and CDR2 SQIVND (reference sequence). The CDR3 covers 15 residues. Trimming pared 5 bases from V and 4 bases from J, leaving 15 bases between.

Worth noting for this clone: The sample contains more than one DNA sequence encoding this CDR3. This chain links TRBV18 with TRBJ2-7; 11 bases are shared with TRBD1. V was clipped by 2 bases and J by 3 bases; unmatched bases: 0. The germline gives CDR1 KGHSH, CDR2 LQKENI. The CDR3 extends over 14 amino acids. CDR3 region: CASSPGTGGYEQYF. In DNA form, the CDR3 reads TGTGCCAGCTCACCAGGGACAGGGGGCTACGAGCAGTACTTC.